This entry is about one T cell receptor beta chain. The antigen is not known. Alongside a J-beta primer mix, a sample-barcoded 5' primer served in a second PCR lasting about 7 to 12 cycles. Via MiXCR, TCRdb re-called the 5' RACE reads, giving one row per CDR3 protein. Among more than 1,400,000 distinct CDR3 sequences listed, approximately 40% were seen once. The sample comes from a study of blood T cells in healthy people across ages. The donors, healthy Caucasians from Russia, were aged about 6 to 95. Study-wide results and caveats: There were more naive CD4+ cells and higher diversity in long-lived donors than in aged donors. Conclusively comparing naive with antigen-experienced cells was impossible with unsorted PBMCs.

The receptor was derived from a woman younger than 30 in good health. Source material: blood.

The CDR3 region is CASSQEGQYYQPQHF. For the CDR3, the DNA is TGCGCCAGCAGCCAAGAAGGACAGTACTATCAGCCCCAGCATTTT. V is TRBV4-1 and J is TRBJ1-5, with D maybe TRBD1 (6 bases). The ends were cut back, 0 bases at V and 5 bases at J, with 11 bases in the middle. Looked up from germline, CDR1 is MGHRA and CDR2 is YSYEKL. The CDR3 is 15 amino acids.